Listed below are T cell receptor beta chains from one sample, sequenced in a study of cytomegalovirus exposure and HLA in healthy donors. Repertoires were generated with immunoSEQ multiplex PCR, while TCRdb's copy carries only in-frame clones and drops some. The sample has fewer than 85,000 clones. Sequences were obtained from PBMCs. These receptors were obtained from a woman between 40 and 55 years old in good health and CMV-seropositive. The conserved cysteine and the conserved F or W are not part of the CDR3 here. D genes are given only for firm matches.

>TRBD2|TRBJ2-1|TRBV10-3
AISESTGLATTNEQF
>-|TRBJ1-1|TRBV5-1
ASSSLDITNTEAF
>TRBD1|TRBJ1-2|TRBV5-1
ASSTGTGALANYGYT
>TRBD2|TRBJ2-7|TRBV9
ASSVEGSGTYYEQY
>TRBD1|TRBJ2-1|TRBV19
ASSTRDRPNEQF
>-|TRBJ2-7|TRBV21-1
ASSNRQEDYEQY
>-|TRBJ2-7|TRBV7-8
ASSLGPSYEQY
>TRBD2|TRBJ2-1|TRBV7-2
ASSDGLAGEIGEQF
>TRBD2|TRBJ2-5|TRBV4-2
ASSQDVPSGVETQY
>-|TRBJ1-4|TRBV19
ASSMRRQNNEKLF
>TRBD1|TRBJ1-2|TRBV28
ASRPQGVRGYT
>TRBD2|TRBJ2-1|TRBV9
ASSVSGEYNEQF
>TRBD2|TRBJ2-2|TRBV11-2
ASRRPGLALGTGELF
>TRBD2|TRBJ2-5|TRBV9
ASSPGLAGREETQY
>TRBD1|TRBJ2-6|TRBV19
ASSMSTGAGANVLT
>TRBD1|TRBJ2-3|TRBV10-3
AISLDRDTQY
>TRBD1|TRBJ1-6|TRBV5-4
ASSFGQGGSPLH
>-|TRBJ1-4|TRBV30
AWSTPGEGEKLF
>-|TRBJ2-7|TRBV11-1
ASSLEFRTGGYEQY
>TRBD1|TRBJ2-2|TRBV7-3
ASSWGQALMNTGELF
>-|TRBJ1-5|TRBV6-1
ASSEPAGVSNQPQH
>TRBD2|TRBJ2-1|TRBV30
AWSVLAGGYNEQF
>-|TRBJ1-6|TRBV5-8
ASSRKWTDSNSPLH
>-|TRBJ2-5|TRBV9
ASSVGGVEETQY
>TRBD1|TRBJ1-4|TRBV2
ASIALQGAYEKLF
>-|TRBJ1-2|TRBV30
AWSGGTAGAPPPASLLGYT
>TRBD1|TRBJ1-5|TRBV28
ASSLFGQGRYSNQPQH
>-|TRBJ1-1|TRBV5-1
ASSSLGALNTEAF